Listed below are T cell receptor beta chains from one sample, sequenced in a study of T cell changes during pregnancy in multiple sclerosis. Some clones are missing from TCRdb's copy, which holds only in-frame ones; the method was immunoSEQ multiplex PCR. The repertoire has some 71,000 clones, roughly nine tenths of them found once; the top ten carry roughly 0.29%. Sequenced here: CD4+ T cells from peripheral blood mononuclear cells, sampled in the third trimester of pregnancy. The receptors were sampled from a female donor in good health, enrolled as a control in a pregnancy study. The CDR3 runs from the conserved cysteine through the conserved F or W. The D gene is left open where the match is weak. Only part of the rows carry a size: once, few, many, or a class if the clone is expanded.

J,V,size,D,DNA,CDR3
TRBJ1-5,TRBV15,.,TRBD1,TGTGCCACCAGCAGGGACAGGGCTTATCAGCCCCAGCATTTT,CATSRDRAYQPQHF
TRBJ1-1,TRBV7-9,few,TRBD1,TGTGCCAGCAGCTCGGGACAGAATACTGAAGCTTTCTTT,CASSSGQNTEAFF
TRBJ1-5,TRBV27,.,.,TGTGCCAGCAGTTTAGCGGCAGGGGATCAGCCCCAGCATTTT,CASSLAAGDQPQHF
TRBJ1-3,TRBV4-3,.,.,TGCGCCAGCAGCCAAGCAAGGGGCAGGAGCTCTGGAAACACCATATATTTT,CASSQARGRSSGNTIYF
TRBJ2-7,TRBV4-3,.,.,TGCGCCAGCAGCCTAAACCGCGGGATATCCGAGCAGTACTTC,CASSLNRGISEQYF
TRBJ1-4,TRBV6-6,.,.,TGTGCCAGCAGTTACACGGGGGAAAAACTGTTTTTT,CASSYTGEKLFF
TRBJ1-1,TRBV5-4,.,TRBD1,TGTGCCAGCAGCTTACAGGGGGGAGCTGAAGCTTTCTTT,CASSLQGGAEAFF
TRBJ1-1,TRBV30,few,.,TGTGCCTGGAGTGTACGGGGGGACACTGAAGCTTTCTTT,CAWSVRGDTEAFF
TRBJ2-1,TRBV19,.,TRBD1,TGTGCCAGTAGGATGGACAGGGGAGGCTACAATGAGCAGTTCTTC,CASRMDRGGYNEQFF
TRBJ2-3,TRBV4-3,.,.,TGCGCCAGCAGCCAAGATCGAGTAAATACGCAGTATTTT,CASSQDRVNTQYF
TRBJ2-2,TRBV4-2,.,.,TGTGCCAGCAGCCAAGGCCCTCACGGACAGAACACCGGGGAGCTGTTTTTT,CASSQGPHGQNTGELFF
TRBJ1-2,TRBV10-3,once,TRBD1,TGTGCCACCGGGACAGGGGTGGACTATGGCTACACCTTC,CATGTGVDYGYTF
TRBJ2-7,TRBV25-1,.,TRBD1,TGTGCCAGCAGTGAACAGGGACAGAAAAACTACGAGCAGTACTTC,CASSEQGQKNYEQYF
TRBJ1-1,TRBV5-1,.,TRBD1,TGCGCCAGCAGCCCAAGGACAGGGGGCATTTTCAGCGGTACTGAAGCTTTCTTT,CASSPRTGGIFSGTEAFF
TRBJ2-2,TRBV7-2,.,.,TGTGCCAGCAGCTTAAACCCAGCCGGGGAGCTGTTTTTT,CASSLNPAGELFF
TRBJ2-2,TRBV5-5,.,.,TGTGCCAGCAGCCAACTTCAGGGAAGGAACACCGGGGAGCTGTTTTTT,CASSQLQGRNTGELFF
TRBJ1-5,TRBV6-1,.,.,TGTGCCAGCAGTGACTTGCGGCAGCCCCAGCATTTT,CASSDLRQPQHF
TRBJ1-2,TRBV30,.,.,TGTGCCTGGACCCCAGGGAAAAAGCCTGGCTACACCTTC,CAWTPGKKPGYTF
TRBJ2-7,TRBV7-8,.,.,TGTGCCAGCAGCCCCCAATCGACCCGAGGGATCGTCTACGAGCAGTACTTC,CASSPQSTRGIVYEQYF
TRBJ2-7,TRBV30,.,.,TGTGCCTGGAGACGGGACGGGAGCTCCTACGAGCAGTACTTC,CAWRRDGSSYEQYF
TRBJ2-7,TRBV7-2,.,TRBD1,TGTGCCAGCAGCGAAAAGGGACAGGGAACCTACGAGCAGTACTTC,CASSEKGQGTYEQYF
TRBJ2-3,TRBV4-1,once,.,TGCGCCAGCAGCCTCCGGTTCCAGGAACCCACAGATACGCAGTATTTT,CASSLRFQEPTDTQYF
TRBJ1-5,TRBV15,.,.,TGTGCCACCAGCAGAGATCTGTTTACCAGGGGTCAGCCCCAGCATTTT,CATSRDLFTRGQPQHF
TRBJ2-5,TRBV5-1,few,TRBD2,TGCGCCAGCAGCCCGACCTTAGCGGGGGGGCCGGAGACCCAGTACTTC,CASSPTLAGGPETQYF
TRBJ1-5,TRBV6-5,.,.,TGTGCCAGCAACAGTCCCGATCAGCCCCAGCATTTT,CASNSPDQPQHF
TRBJ2-2,TRBV29-1,.,TRBD1,TGCAGCGTTGAAGGACAGGGGGCGTCCGGGGAGCTGTTTTTT,CSVEGQGASGELFF
TRBJ1-2,TRBV28,.,.,TGTGCCAGCAGTCAAACGCGTAAGGGGTGGAACTATGGCTACACCTTC,CASSQTRKGWNYGYTF
TRBJ1-1,TRBV30,.,TRBD1,TGTGCCTGGAGTAGGGACAGGGGCCCCGTTTTGAGCACTGAAGCTTTCTTT,CAWSRDRGPVLSTEAFF
TRBJ1-5,TRBV19,.,.,TGTGCCAGTATCCCGAGCAGCGGGTTCTGGAATCAGCCCCAGCATTTT,CASIPSSGFWNQPQHF
TRBJ2-5,TRBV13,.,TRBD2,TGTGCCAGCAGCTTAGCCTTTGAGGCTAGCGGTAAGCTTCAAGAGACCCAGTACTTC,CASSLAFEASGKLQETQYF
TRBJ1-5,TRBV6-6,.,TRBD1,TGTGCCAGCACCAAGACAGGGGATCTTCGGCAGCCCCAGCATTTT,CASTKTGDLRQPQHF
TRBJ1-4,TRBV6-5,.,.,TGTGCCAGCAGTTACGGAGGGACTAATGAAAAACTGTTTTTT,CASSYGGTNEKLFF
TRBJ2-1,TRBV10-3,.,TRBD2,TGTGCCATCAGTGCGGCTAGCGGGGGTACATTCATATACAATGAGCAGTTCTTC,CAISAASGGTFIYNEQFF
TRBJ2-7,TRBV9,.,.,TGTGCCAGCAGCCGAGGGGGGGACAACTCCTACGAGCAGTACTTC,CASSRGGDNSYEQYF
TRBJ2-2,TRBV2,.,TRBD1,TGTGCCAGCAGTGGTCAGGGGGCCGGGGAGCTGTTTTTT,CASSGQGAGELFF
TRBJ2-7,TRBV27,.,.,TGTGCCAGCAGTTTAAGACTGCCCTACGAGCAGTACTTC,CASSLRLPYEQYF
TRBJ1-3,TRBV14,.,TRBD1,TGTGCCAGCAGCCCCCGGACAGGCCTCTCTGGAAACACCATATATTTT,CASSPRTGLSGNTIYF
TRBJ2-1,TRBV14,.,.,TGTGCCAGCAGACCACAGGGAAATGAGCAGTTCTTC,CASRPQGNEQFF
TRBJ2-2,TRBV7-7,.,.,TGTGCTACCGGAGGACAGCCCACCGGGGAGCTGTTTTTT,CATGGQPTGELFF
TRBJ1-5,TRBV6-1,.,TRBD1,TGTGCCAGCAGTCGCGGACAGGGAAGCAATCAGCCCCAGCATTTT,CASSRGQGSNQPQHF
TRBJ1-5,TRBV4-1,.,.,TGCGCCAGCAGCCAAGCCGGGCGGGGTAGCAATCAGCCCCAGCATTTT,CASSQAGRGSNQPQHF
TRBJ2-5,TRBV7-2,.,TRBD2,TGTGCCAGCAGCCAGGGACTAGCGGAAGAGACCCAGTACTTC,CASSQGLAEETQYF
TRBJ1-4,TRBV30,.,TRBD1,TGTGCCCTTCGGACAGGATGGAATGAAAAACTGTTTTTT,CALRTGWNEKLFF
TRBJ2-7,TRBV27,.,.,TGTGCCAGTATGTTGCAGGGTGGATACGAGCAGTACTTC,CASMLQGGYEQYF
TRBJ2-7,TRBV6-1,.,TRBD1,TGTGCCAGCAGGGAATCGGGACAGGGATCCTACGAGCAGTACTTC,CASRESGQGSYEQYF
TRBJ2-7,TRBV6-4,.,.,TGTGCCAGCAGTGAGCGGGCAGGACGTTCCTACGAGCAGTACTTC,CASSERAGRSYEQYF
TRBJ1-1,TRBV30,few,.,TGTGCCAGAAGAGAATTGAACACTGAAGCTTTCTTT,CARRELNTEAFF
TRBJ2-7,TRBV18,.,TRBD1,TGTGCCAGCTCACCTCGGACAGGCGAAGAGCAGTACTTC,CASSPRTGEEQYF
TRBJ2-7,TRBV6-1,.,TRBD1,TGTGCCAGCAGTACTCTTAGGACAGGGTTCGACGAGCAGTACTTC,CASSTLRTGFDEQYF
TRBJ1-4,TRBV9,.,.,TGTGCCAGCAGCAACCCAGACAGGGAAAAACTGTTTTTT,CASSNPDREKLFF
TRBJ2-3,TRBV21-1,.,.,TGTGCCAGCAGCAAAGGTACCCAGGGAAGCACAGATACGCAGTATTTT,CASSKGTQGSTDTQYF
TRBJ2-2,TRBV2,.,.,TGTGCCAGCAATTTGACACCGAACACCGGGGAGCTGTTTTTT,CASNLTPNTGELFF
TRBJ2-1,TRBV2,.,TRBD1,TGTGCCAGCAGGAGGACAGGGGATGGTGAGCAGTTCTTC,CASRRTGDGEQFF
TRBJ1-3,TRBV4-3,once,TRBD1,TGCGCCAGCAGCCAAGATTACAGGGGGGACACCATATATTTT,CASSQDYRGDTIYF